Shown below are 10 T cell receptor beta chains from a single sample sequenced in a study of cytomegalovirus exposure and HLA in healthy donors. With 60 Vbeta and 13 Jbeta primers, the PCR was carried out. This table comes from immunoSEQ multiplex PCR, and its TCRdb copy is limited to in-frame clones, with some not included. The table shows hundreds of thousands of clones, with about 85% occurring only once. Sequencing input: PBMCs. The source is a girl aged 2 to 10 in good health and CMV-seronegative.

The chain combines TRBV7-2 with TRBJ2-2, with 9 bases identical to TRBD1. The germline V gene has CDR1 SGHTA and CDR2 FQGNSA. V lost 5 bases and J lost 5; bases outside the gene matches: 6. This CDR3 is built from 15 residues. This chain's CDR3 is CASSRDRERTGELFF. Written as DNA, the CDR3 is TGTGCCAGCAGCCGGGACAGGGAGAGGACCGGGGAGCTGTTTTTT.

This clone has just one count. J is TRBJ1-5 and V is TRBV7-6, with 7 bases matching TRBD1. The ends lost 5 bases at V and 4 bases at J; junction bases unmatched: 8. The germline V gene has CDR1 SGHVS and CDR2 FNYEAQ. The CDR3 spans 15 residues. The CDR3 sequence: CASSPLTGLNQPQHF. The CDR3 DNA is TGTGCCAGCAGCCCTCTGACAGGGCTAAATCAGCCCCAGCATTTT.

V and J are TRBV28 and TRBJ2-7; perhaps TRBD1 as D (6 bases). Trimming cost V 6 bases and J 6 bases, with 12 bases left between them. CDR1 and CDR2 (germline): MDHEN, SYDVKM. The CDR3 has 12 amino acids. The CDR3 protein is CASSRRTAEQYF. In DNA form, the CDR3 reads TGTGCCAGCAGCCGGCGGACAGCCGAGCAGTACTTC.

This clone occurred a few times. The CDR3 region is CASSVQGIEAFF. The CDR3 nucleotides are TGTGCCAGCAGTGTTCAGGGAATTGAAGCTTTCTTT. The gene calls are TRBV6-1 and TRBJ1-1; the D gene is possibly TRBD1 (5 bases). Germline CDR1 reads MNHNS; CDR2 reads SASEGT. With 4 bases removed from V and 7 bases from J, the gap between germline ends came to 10 bases. This CDR3 is built from 12 residues.

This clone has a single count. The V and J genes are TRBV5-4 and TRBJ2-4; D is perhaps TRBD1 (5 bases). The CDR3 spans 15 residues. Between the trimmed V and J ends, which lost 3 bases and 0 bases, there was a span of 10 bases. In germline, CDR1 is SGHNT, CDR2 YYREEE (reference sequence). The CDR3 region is CASSSATEAKNIQYF. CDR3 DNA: TGTGCCAGCAGCTCGGCGACAGAAGCCAAAAACATTCAGTACTTC.

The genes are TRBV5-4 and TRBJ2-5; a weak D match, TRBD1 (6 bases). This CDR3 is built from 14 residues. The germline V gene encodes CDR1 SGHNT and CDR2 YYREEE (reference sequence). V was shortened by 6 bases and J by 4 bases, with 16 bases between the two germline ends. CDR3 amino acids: CASTPAGAGETQYF. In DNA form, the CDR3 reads TGTGCCAGCACTCCTGCAGGGGCAGGAGAGACCCAGTACTTC.

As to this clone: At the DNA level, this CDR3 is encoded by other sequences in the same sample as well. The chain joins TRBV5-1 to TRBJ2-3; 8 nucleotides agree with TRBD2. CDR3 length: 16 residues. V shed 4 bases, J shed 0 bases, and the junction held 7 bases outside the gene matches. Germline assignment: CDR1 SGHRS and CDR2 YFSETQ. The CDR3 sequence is CASSRDGGGSTDTQYF. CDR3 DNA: TGCGCCAGCAGCCGGGACGGGGGGGGTAGCACAGATACGCAGTATTTT.

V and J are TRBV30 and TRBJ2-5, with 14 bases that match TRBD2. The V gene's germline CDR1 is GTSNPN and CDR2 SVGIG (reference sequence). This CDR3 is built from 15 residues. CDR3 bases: TGTGGAGCCGGATGGGGGACTAGCGGGGGTGAGACCCAGTACTTC. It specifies CGAGWGTSGGETQYF.

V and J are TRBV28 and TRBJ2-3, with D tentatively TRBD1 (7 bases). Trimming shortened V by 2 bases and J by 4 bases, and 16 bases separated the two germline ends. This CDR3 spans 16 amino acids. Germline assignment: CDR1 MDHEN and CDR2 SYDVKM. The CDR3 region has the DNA TGTGCCAGCAGTTTAAGGGCAGGGGGGTATGCAGATACGCAGTATTTT. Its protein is CASSLRAGGYADTQYF.

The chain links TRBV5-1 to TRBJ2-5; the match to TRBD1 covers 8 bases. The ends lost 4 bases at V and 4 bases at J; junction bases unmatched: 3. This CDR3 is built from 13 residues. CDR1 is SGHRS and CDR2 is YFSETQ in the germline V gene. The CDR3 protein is CASSGGTGETQYF. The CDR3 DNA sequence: TGCGCCAGCAGCGGAGGGACAGGAGAGACCCAGTACTTC.